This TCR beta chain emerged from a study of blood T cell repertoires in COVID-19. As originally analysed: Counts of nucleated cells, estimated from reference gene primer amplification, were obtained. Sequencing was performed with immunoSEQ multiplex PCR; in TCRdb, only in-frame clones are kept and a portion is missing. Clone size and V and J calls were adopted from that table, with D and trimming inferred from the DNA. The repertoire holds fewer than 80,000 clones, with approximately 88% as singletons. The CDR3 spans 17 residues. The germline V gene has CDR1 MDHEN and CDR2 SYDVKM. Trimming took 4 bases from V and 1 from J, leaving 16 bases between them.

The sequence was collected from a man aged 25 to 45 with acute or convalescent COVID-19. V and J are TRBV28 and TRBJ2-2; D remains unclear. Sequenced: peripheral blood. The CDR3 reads CASSSTPRFGNTGELFF. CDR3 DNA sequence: TGTGCCAGCAGTTCTACCCCACGTTTCGGGAACACCGGGGAGCTGTTTTTT.